This TCR beta chain was captured in a study of T-cell reconstitution after alpha-beta-depleted transplantation in children. During its preparation, the TCRbeta library received unique molecular identifiers. TCRdb re-called the PCR reads with MiXCR, one entry per CDR3 protein. The data show about 610,000 distinct CDR3 sequences, about 10% seen once. Germline assignment: CDR1 LNHNV and CDR2 YYDKDF (reference sequence). V lost 0 bases and J lost 2; bases outside the gene matches: 2. The CDR3 sequence is 15 residues long. The chain is built from TRBV15 and TRBJ2-3; 7 bases line up with TRBD1. The TCR originated in a human donor who donated a stem cell graft to a child with acute myeloid leukemia. The source was PBMCs from the stem cell graft donor, collected from the stem cell graft. The CDR3 nucleotides read TGTGCCACCAGCAGAGAAGGGACAGTCACAGATACGCAGTATTTT. Residues: CATSREGTVTDTQYF.